These 3 T cell receptor beta chains share one sample of origin, sequenced in a study of blood T cells in healthy people across ages. Through a sample-barcoded 5' primer and a J-beta primer mix, a second PCR was run for 7 to 11 cycles. From the 5' RACE reads, TCRdb called clonotypes with MiXCR, one entry per CDR3 protein. The data contain roughly 700,000 distinct CDR3 sequences, around half of them singletons. The specimen was blood. The receptors were gathered from a woman in her sixties or seventies in good health.

This clonotype was counted at least ten times. The V call is TRBV20-1, the J call TRBJ2-4, with 9 positions matching TRBD2. The CDR3 extends over 12 amino acids. J gave up 6 bases and V 6 bases, and 3 bases lay outside the gene matches. Germline assignment: CDR1 DFQATT and CDR2 SNEGSKA (reference sequence). CDR3 sequence (DNA): TGCAGTGCCGGTAGCGGGGGAAACATTCAGTACTTC. Protein: CSAGSGGNIQYF.

The V call is TRBV28, the J call TRBJ2-1, with a tentative D call TRBD2 (5 bases). V was shortened by 6 bases and J by 6 bases, with 18 bases between the two germline ends. Germline V gene sequence: CDR1 MDHEN, CDR2 SYDVKM. The CDR3 has 15 residues. The CDR3, as DNA: TGTGCCAGCAGCCTTCTAGCCCTAAAGAGCAATGAGCAGTTCTTC. It specifies CASSLLALKSNEQFF.

This chain links TRBV6-2 or TRBV6-3 with TRBJ2-4, with D hard to call. The J call may be in error: the DNA end matches TRBJ2-7 better. From germline, CDR1 is MNHEY and CDR2 SVGEGT. This CDR3 is built from 14 residues. CDR3 amino acids: CASSYADGAHEQYF. Here the CDR3 DNA reads TGTGCCAGCAGTTACGCCGACGGAGCCCACGAGCAGTACTTC.